This TCR beta chain appears in the sequencing data of a study of CD8 T cells in Susac syndrome. RNA totalling about 0.45 to 1 ug underwent reverse transcription with random hexamers. TCRdb redid the calling of the immunoSEQ multiplex PCR reads with MiXCR, one entry per CDR3 protein. Altogether around 130,000 distinct CDR3 sequences are present, approximately 96% being singletons, with the ten largest covering 0.095% to 0.14%. CDR3 length: 13 amino acids. V was trimmed by 2 bases and J by 5 bases, leaving 9 bases between them. Germline-derived CDR1 and CDR2 are ENHRY and SYGVKD. Material for sequencing was CD4+ T cells from PBMCs. V gene TRBV10-3 combines with J gene TRBJ1-2, with D unresolved. This receptor was obtained from a human donor with multiple sclerosis. The CDR3 protein is CAISEGGLYGYTF. The CDR3 coding sequence is TGTGCCATCAGTGAGGGTGGGTTGTATGGCTACACCTTC.